These 19 T cell receptor beta chains originate from one sample sequenced in a study of shared T cell receptors in the human thymus. Only in-frame clones appear in the TCRdb table, and some are missing; sequencing was by immunoSEQ multiplex PCR. This table has 630,000 or so clones, about 89% appearing once. This same sample was also part of a study on human thymus T cells.

The specimen sequenced was thymocytes. Receptor source: a boy under three years old with a congenital heart defect.

V usage is TRBV6-1 and J usage is TRBJ1-5; D might be TRBD1 (6 bases). V was shortened by 4 bases and J by 6 bases, with 16 bases between the two germline ends. This CDR3 contains 15 residues. Per the germline V gene, CDR1 is MNHNS and CDR2 is SASEGT. The CDR3: CASSASQGFTQPQHF. The CDR3 bases are TGTGCCAGCAGTGCCTCACAGGGTTTCACTCAGCCCCAGCATTTT.

The chain uses TRBV7-2 and TRBJ1-3; no clear D. Germline V CDR1 and CDR2: SGHTA, FQGNSA. The CDR3 loop spans 18 amino acids. The V gene lost 2 bases and the J gene lost 4 bases, with 21 bases spanning the gap. The DNA of the CDR3 is TGTGCCAGCAGCTTAACTAGGGCCTACAGTGAATCAGGAAACACCATATATTTT. Translation: CASSLTRAYSESGNTIYF.

J is TRBJ2-1 and V is TRBV5-1; 13 bases match TRBD2. J lost 0 bases, V lost 2 bases, and 11 bases had no gene match. The germline V gene encodes CDR1 SGHRS and CDR2 YFSETQ. This CDR3 comprises 20 residues. DNA of the CDR3: TGCGCCAGCAGCTTTTTGGCAGGACTAGCGGGAGATCGCTCCTACAATGAGCAGTTCTTC. Translated: CASSFLAGLAGDRSYNEQFF.

The J gene is TRBJ1-6, the V gene TRBV27; perhaps TRBD1 as D (5 bases). Deletions cut 3 bases from V and 4 bases from J, with 16 bases between. The germline gives CDR1 MNHEY, CDR2 SMNVEV (reference sequence). The CDR3 totals 17 residues. The CDR3 protein is CASSFFSGSPYNSPLHF. DNA for the CDR3: TGTGCCAGCAGTTTTTTTTCAGGGTCCCCATATAATTCACCCCTCCACTTT.

The V gene is TRBV5-1, the J gene TRBJ1-3; no definite D call. The CDR3 extends over 13 amino acids. The V and J ends lost 3 bases and 4 bases respectively, with 8 bases between them. Germline loops: CDR1 SGHRS, CDR2 YFSETQ. Here the CDR3 DNA reads TGCGCCAGCAGCTCCCAGGTGGGAAACACCATATATTTT. This sequence encodes CASSSQVGNTIYF.

CDR3 sequence: CAISARTSEQYF. The CDR3 DNA follows: TGTGCCATCAGTGCCCGAACAAGCGAGCAGTACTTC. The V gene is TRBV10-3, the J gene TRBJ2-7; D is undetermined. This CDR3 comprises 12 residues. The germline CDR1 and CDR2 sequences are ENHRY and SYGVKD. V shed 4 bases and J shed 6 bases, with 10 bases lying between them.

The rearrangement links TRBV28 to TRBJ1-2, with a possible D match to TRBD1 (5 bases). V shed 3 bases and J shed 3 bases, with 11 bases lying between them. CDR1 and CDR2 (germline): MDHEN, SYDVKM. The CDR3 length is 14 residues. The CDR3 protein is CASSFPGGYYGYTF. The CDR3 region has the DNA TGTGCCAGCAGTTTCCCCGGGGGTTACTATGGCTACACCTTC.

This chain joins TRBV4-3 and TRBJ1-4, with TRBD1 identical over 7 bases. J was trimmed by 5 bases and V by 2 bases; bases with no gene match: 11. Germline V gives CDR1 LGHNA, CDR2 YSLEER. The CDR3 spans 17 residues. The CDR3: CASSQQRIPGQNEKLFF. Written as DNA, the CDR3 is TGCGCCAGCAGCCAACAAAGAATTCCGGGACAGAATGAAAAACTGTTTTTT.

The rearrangement joins TRBV30 to TRBJ1-4, with 7 bases identical to TRBD1. The V segment lost 3 bases and the J segment 8 bases; nucleotides outside the gene matches: 12. The germline CDR1 and CDR2 sequences are GTSNPN and SVGIG (reference sequence). The CDR3 runs to 15 residues. The CDR3 region is CAWSPRGTEIEKLFF. CDR3 nucleotides: TGTGCCTGGAGCCCCCGGGGGACAGAGATAGAAAAACTGTTTTTT.

As regards this clone: This same CDR3 is encoded by further DNA sequences in the sample. The V call is TRBV5-1, the J call TRBJ1-1, with D perhaps TRBD1 (5 bases). The CDR3 sequence is 13 residues long. Germline V gives CDR1 SGHRS, CDR2 YFSETQ. Between the trimmed V and J ends, which lost 5 bases and 2 bases, there was a span of 10 bases. This CDR3 is CASSTTGNTEAFF. In nucleotides, the CDR3 is TGCGCCAGCAGTACTACAGGTAACACTGAAGCTTTCTTT.

The chain carries TRBV7-2 and TRBJ2-5, with D possibly TRBD1 on 6 matching bases. The V and J ends lost 7 bases and 1 base respectively, with 10 bases between them. CDR1 is SGHTA, CDR2 FQGNSA, per germline. The CDR3 runs 13 residues. DNA for the CDR3: TGTGCCAGCAAAAGAGGGGGCCAAGAGACCCAGTACTTC. This codes for CASKRGGQETQYF.

Written as DNA, the CDR3 is TGTGCCAGCAGCCTGGGACTACCCATGAACACTGAAGCTTTCTTT. Protein: CASSLGLPMNTEAFF. The chain uses TRBV7-9 and TRBJ1-1, with D perhaps TRBD1 (5 bases). Germline V CDR1 and CDR2: SEHNR, FQNEAQ (reference sequence). Trimming cost V 5 bases and J 0 bases, with 13 bases left between them. This CDR3 has 15 amino acids.

V gene TRBV10-2 combines with J gene TRBJ1-5, with D possibly TRBD1 on 6 matching bases. In germline, CDR1 is WSHSY, CDR2 SAAADI. V was clipped by 3 bases and J by 5 bases, with 11 bases between them. The CDR3 spans 14 residues. CDR3: CASSDRAGDQPQHF. DNA for the CDR3: TGCGCCAGCAGTGACCGGGCAGGGGATCAGCCCCAGCATTTT.

The CDR3 loop is CASSRGTGQNQPQHF. The CDR3 DNA reads as TGTGCCAGCAGCCGCGGGACAGGGCAAAATCAGCCCCAGCATTTT. The chain combines TRBV7-2 with TRBJ1-5; 9 bases fit TRBD1. Trimming removed 5 bases from V and 4 bases from J; junction bases left unmatched: 6. The CDR3 is 15 amino acids. CDR1 and CDR2 from the germline V gene are SGHTA and FQGNSA.

The chain links TRBV5-6 to TRBJ2-7; 10 nucleotides line up with TRBD2. CDR1 SGHDT and CDR2 YYEEEE come from the germline V gene. The length of the CDR3 is 16 residues. V dropped 1 base and J dropped 3; count of bases not matched to a gene: 7. As DNA, the CDR3 is TGTGCCAGCAGCTTGCTGCGACTAGCGGGCGGCTACGAGCAGTACTTC. Amino acids: CASSLLRLAGGYEQYF.

Remarks on this clone: At the DNA level, this CDR3 is encoded by other sequences in the same sample as well. This chain connects TRBV19 to TRBJ2-7; TRBD1 aligns across 7 bases. The CDR3 is made up of 13 amino acids. Trimming removed 3 bases from V and 4 bases from J; junction bases left unmatched: 3. Germline CDR1 LNHDA, CDR2 SQIVND (reference sequence). CDR3 DNA sequence: TGTGCCAGTAGTATGGGACAGTCATACGAGCAGTACTTC. Its protein product is CASSMGQSYEQYF. Full variable domain (missing parts from reference TRBV19 and TRBJ2-7): DGGITQSPKYLFRKEGQNVTLSCEQNLNHDAMYWYRQDPGQGLRLIYYSQIVNDFQKGDIAEGYSVSREKKESFPLTVTSAQKNPTAFYLCASSMGQSYEQYFGPGTRLTVT.

This chain connects TRBV16 to TRBJ1-1; a possible D gene is TRBD1 (5 bases). The CDR3 runs 14 residues. In germline, CDR1 is KGHSY, CDR2 FQNENV. V was trimmed by 1 base and J by 2 bases, leaving 8 bases between them. The CDR3 DNA is TGTGCCAGCAGCCAATGGGGCAGCAACACTGAAGCTTTCTTT. This sequence encodes CASSQWGSNTEAFF.

The genes are TRBV7-2 and TRBJ1-3, with a possible D match to TRBD1 (6 bases). The ends were cut back, 5 bases at V and 1 base at J, with 9 bases in the middle. Germline CDR1 is SGHTA and CDR2 is FQGNSA. CDR3 length equals 14 residues. The CDR3: CASSTGNSGNTIYF. The CDR3 DNA sequence: TGTGCCAGCAGCACAGGGAATTCTGGAAACACCATATATTTT.

The chain is built from TRBV5-4 and TRBJ2-4; no clear D. V shed 4 bases and J shed 3 bases, with 17 bases lying between them. CDR3 size: 16 residues. Germline V CDR1 and CDR2: SGHNT, YYREEE (reference sequence). This CDR3 is CASSLSPGEDKNIQYF. DNA of the CDR3: TGTGCCAGCAGCCTGAGCCCAGGTGAAGACAAAAACATTCAGTACTTC. The full variable domain, in which reference TRBV5-4 and TRBJ2-4 provide the parts outside the CDR3, is ETGVTQSPTHLIKTRGQQVTLRCSSQSGHNTVSWYQQALGQGPQFIFQYYREEENGRGNFPPRFSGLQFPNYSSELNVNALELDDSALYLCASSLSPGEDKNIQYFGAGTRLSVL.